Listed below are T cell receptor beta chains from one sample, sequenced in a study of cytomegalovirus exposure and HLA in healthy donors. Sequenced by immunoSEQ multiplex PCR; TCRdb stores in-frame clones only, minus some. Among 150,000 to 200,000 clones listed, about 80% were seen once. Sequencing input: PBMCs. These receptor sequences come from a man between 40 and 49 years old in good health and CMV-seropositive. Each CDR3 is given with its conserved first and last residue. The D gene is left open where the match is weak. Clone sizes are given selectively: once, few, many, or a class where the clone is expanded.

j_gene: TRBJ2-3; v_gene: TRBV29-1; abundance: -; d_gene: TRBD2; CDR3nt: TGCAGCGTTGGAGTAGGGACTAGCGGCACAGATACGCAGTATTTT; CDR3aa: CSVGVGTSGTDTQYF
j_gene: TRBJ1-4; v_gene: TRBV19; abundance: -; d_gene: -; CDR3nt: TGTGCCAGTAGTACCCCCCTATTGAGGATGTTTTTT; CDR3aa: CASSTPLLRMFF
j_gene: TRBJ2-6; v_gene: TRBV4-1; abundance: -; d_gene: TRBD2; CDR3nt: TGCGCCAGCAGCCAAGTTTGGGGGGGAGGCTCCTCTGGGGCCAACGGCCTGACTTTC; CDR3aa: CASSQVWGGGSSGANGLTF
j_gene: TRBJ2-7; v_gene: TRBV5-6; abundance: -; d_gene: -; CDR3nt: TGTGCCAGCAGCTCCAAGATCGTTGGAGGGGGCGTTCTATCCTACGAGCAGTACTTC; CDR3aa: CASSSKIVGGGVLSYEQYF
j_gene: TRBJ1-1; v_gene: TRBV30; abundance: -; d_gene: -; CDR3nt: TGTGCCTGGACCTACAGCGGAGTTGAAGCTTTCTTT; CDR3aa: CAWTYSGVEAFF
j_gene: TRBJ2-1; v_gene: TRBV4-2; abundance: -; d_gene: TRBD2; CDR3nt: TGTGCCAGCAGCCAAGGGGGCCTAGCGGGGGAGCAGTTCTTC; CDR3aa: CASSQGGLAGEQFF
j_gene: TRBJ1-2; v_gene: TRBV30; abundance: -; d_gene: -; CDR3nt: TGTGCCTGGAGCTCGGACAGCTCATATGGCTACACCTTC; CDR3aa: CAWSSDSSYGYTF
j_gene: TRBJ2-1; v_gene: TRBV7-9; abundance: -; d_gene: TRBD2; CDR3nt: TGTGCCAGCAGCTTAGTAGCGGGAGGGCTAAATGAGCAGTTCTTC; CDR3aa: CASSLVAGGLNEQFF
j_gene: TRBJ2-1; v_gene: TRBV2; abundance: -; d_gene: -; CDR3nt: TGTGCCAGCAGTGCCCCAGGGACTGGGTCCTACAATGAGCAGTTCTTC; CDR3aa: CASSAPGTGSYNEQFF
j_gene: TRBJ2-2; v_gene: TRBV4-2; abundance: few; d_gene: -; CDR3nt: TGTGCCAGCAGCCAGGAGACAGGGAACACCGGGGAGCTGTTTTTT; CDR3aa: CASSQETGNTGELFF
j_gene: TRBJ2-1; v_gene: TRBV2; abundance: few; d_gene: TRBD2; CDR3nt: TGTGCCAGCGCCTGGACTAGCGGTTACAATGAGCAGTTCTTC; CDR3aa: CASAWTSGYNEQFF
j_gene: TRBJ1-4; v_gene: TRBV11-2; abundance: -; d_gene: TRBD1; CDR3nt: TGTGCCAGCAGCTCGGGACAGGGGGCAACTAATGAAAAACTGTTTTTT; CDR3aa: CASSSGQGATNEKLFF
j_gene: TRBJ2-7; v_gene: TRBV9; abundance: -; d_gene: -; CDR3nt: TGTGCCAGCAGCGTAGGCAGCGGCTCCTACGAGCAGTACTTC; CDR3aa: CASSVGSGSYEQYF
j_gene: TRBJ2-3; v_gene: TRBV5-1; abundance: few; d_gene: TRBD1; CDR3nt: TGCGCCAGCAGCTTGGGACAGGGGAGCACAGATACGCAGTATTTT; CDR3aa: CASSLGQGSTDTQYF
j_gene: TRBJ2-3; v_gene: TRBV7-9; abundance: -; d_gene: -; CDR3nt: TGTGCCAGCAGCTTAATGGCAGGGTCCACAGATACGCAGTATTTT; CDR3aa: CASSLMAGSTDTQYF
j_gene: TRBJ2-1; v_gene: TRBV11-2; abundance: -; d_gene: TRBD1; CDR3nt: TGTGCCAGCAGCTCACGGGACAGTACCTACAATGAGCAGTTCTTC; CDR3aa: CASSSRDSTYNEQFF
j_gene: TRBJ1-5; v_gene: TRBV7-9; abundance: -; d_gene: -; CDR3nt: TGTGCCAGCAGCACTCGGGACAATCAGCCCCAGCATTTT; CDR3aa: CASSTRDNQPQHF
j_gene: TRBJ2-3; v_gene: TRBV27; abundance: -; d_gene: TRBD2; CDR3nt: TGTGCCAGCCGCATCTTTAGCGGGAGATCGGGCACAGATACGCAGTATTTT; CDR3aa: CASRIFSGRSGTDTQYF
j_gene: TRBJ2-7; v_gene: TRBV7-9; abundance: -; d_gene: -; CDR3nt: TGTGCCAGCAGCTTATTTGGCGGACTTTCCTACGAGCAGTACTTC; CDR3aa: CASSLFGGLSYEQYF
j_gene: TRBJ1-3; v_gene: TRBV6-5; abundance: -; d_gene: TRBD1; CDR3nt: TGTGCCGTACAGGGGTCGTTCTCTGGAAACACCATATATTTT; CDR3aa: CAVQGSFSGNTIYF
j_gene: TRBJ2-7; v_gene: TRBV19; abundance: once; d_gene: -; CDR3nt: TGTGCCAGTAGCCTACAGGCAACCTCCTACGAGCAGTACTTC; CDR3aa: CASSLQATSYEQYF
j_gene: TRBJ1-5; v_gene: TRBV6-1; abundance: once; d_gene: -; CDR3nt: TGTGCCAGCAGTGAAGCGCAGCGGTATCAGCCCCAGCATTTT; CDR3aa: CASSEAQRYQPQHF
j_gene: TRBJ2-2; v_gene: TRBV9; abundance: -; d_gene: -; CDR3nt: TGTGCCAGCAGCGTAGCAGGGCGGAACACCGGGGAGCTGTTTTTT; CDR3aa: CASSVAGRNTGELFF
j_gene: TRBJ1-5; v_gene: TRBV2; abundance: -; d_gene: -; CDR3nt: TGTGCCAGCAGTGAATCGGGTCTCCCCCAGCATTTT; CDR3aa: CASSESGLPQHF
j_gene: TRBJ2-7; v_gene: TRBV2; abundance: once; d_gene: -; CDR3nt: TGTGCCAGCAGGGACTACTGGGGCGGGGAGCAGTACTTC; CDR3aa: CASRDYWGGEQYF
j_gene: TRBJ1-2; v_gene: TRBV18; abundance: -; d_gene: -; CDR3nt: TGTGCCAGCTCACCGACTGAGAACTATGGCTACACCTTC; CDR3aa: CASSPTENYGYTF
j_gene: TRBJ1-1; v_gene: TRBV25-1; abundance: -; d_gene: -; CDR3nt: TGTGCCAGCGGTCGGAGGGGAGGACAAAGGGCTTTCTTT; CDR3aa: CASGRRGGQRAFF
j_gene: TRBJ2-6; v_gene: TRBV7-6; abundance: once; d_gene: -; CDR3nt: TGTGCCAGCAGCTTAGTAGCTGGGGCCAACGGCCTGACTTTC; CDR3aa: CASSLVAGANGLTF
j_gene: TRBJ1-5; v_gene: TRBV5-1; abundance: -; d_gene: -; CDR3nt: TGCGCCAGCAGCTTCGAGGGCAATCAGCCCCAGCATTTT; CDR3aa: CASSFEGNQPQHF
j_gene: TRBJ1-1; v_gene: TRBV5-1; abundance: -; d_gene: -; CDR3nt: TGCGCCAGCAGCTTGGGGGGGGAGAACACTGAAGCTTTCTTT; CDR3aa: CASSLGGENTEAFF
j_gene: TRBJ1-1; v_gene: TRBV30; abundance: -; d_gene: -; CDR3nt: TGTGCCTGGAGTGTACTTAATGAAGCTTTCTTT; CDR3aa: CAWSVLNEAFF
j_gene: TRBJ2-7; v_gene: TRBV7-9; abundance: -; d_gene: TRBD2; CDR3nt: TGTGCCAGCAGCTCGGGACTAGCTACACGCGAGCAGTACTTC; CDR3aa: CASSSGLATREQYF
j_gene: TRBJ2-3; v_gene: TRBV29-1; abundance: few; d_gene: TRBD2; CDR3nt: TGCAGCGTTGGGGCGGGAGGGGACACAGATACGCAGTATTTT; CDR3aa: CSVGAGGDTDTQYF
j_gene: TRBJ1-4; v_gene: TRBV28; abundance: -; d_gene: -; CDR3nt: TGTGCCAGCAGCCCCGGGGGAACAGAAAATGAAAAACTGTTTTTT; CDR3aa: CASSPGGTENEKLFF
j_gene: TRBJ1-2; v_gene: TRBV2; abundance: -; d_gene: -; CDR3nt: TGTGCCAGCATGCGGGGAGAGGGGTATGGCTACACCTTC; CDR3aa: CASMRGEGYGYTF
j_gene: TRBJ2-7; v_gene: TRBV9; abundance: -; d_gene: TRBD1; CDR3nt: TGTGCCAGCAGCGTTGGGACAGATTACCCCTACGAGCAGTACTTC; CDR3aa: CASSVGTDYPYEQYF
j_gene: TRBJ2-1; v_gene: TRBV11-2; abundance: -; d_gene: TRBD2; CDR3nt: TGTGCCAGCAGCCCTCGGACTAGCGGGAATGAGCAGTTCTTC; CDR3aa: CASSPRTSGNEQFF